The 28 T cell receptor beta chains presented below share a single source sample, sequenced in a study of Ad26.COV2.S vaccination and SARS-CoV-2 variants. TCRdb's table, derived via immunoSEQ multiplex PCR, lists solely in-frame clones and lacks some. The sample lists roughly 700,000 clones; roughly 90% were seen once. The treatment denotes: around 19 received Ad26.COV2.S at low or high dose, single or two shots; 5 received placebo; per-sample allocation not given. Sampling occurred on day 63 after the first vaccine or placebo injection. The material sequenced was peripheral blood, taken in a trial of Ad26.COV2.S vaccine versus placebo. The receptors come from a person between 18 and 65 years old who received the Ad26.COV2.S COVID-19 vaccine or a placebo.

The chain couples TRBV7-6 to TRBJ2-3; 8 bases agree with TRBD2. This CDR3 spans 16 amino acids. Germline V gene data show CDR1 as SGHVS and CDR2 as FNYEAQ. Germline trimming cut 1 base from V and 2 bases from J; bases unmatched to any gene: 5. Written as DNA, the CDR3 is TGTGCCAGCAGCTTAGTTCCAGCGGGGGCCACAGATACGCAGTATTTT. It translates to CASSLVPAGATDTQYF.

This chain connects TRBV7-9 to TRBJ2-1, with 8 bases matching TRBD1. J was trimmed by 5 bases and V by 5 bases; bases with no gene match: 8. Germline values: CDR1 SEHNR, CDR2 FQNEAQ (reference sequence). This CDR3 is 15 amino acids long. CDR3 in amino acids: CASSTRQGLHNEQFF. CDR3 DNA: TGTGCCAGCAGCACCCGACAGGGGCTGCACAATGAGCAGTTCTTC.

V gene TRBV27 combines with J gene TRBJ2-5; 12 bases align to TRBD1. V gave up 5 bases and J gave up 9 bases; unmatched junction bases: 13. CDR3 length equals 16 residues. Germline V gene lookup returns CDR1 MNHEY and CDR2 SMNVEV (reference sequence). The CDR3 DNA reads as TGTGCCAGCAGTCCTTTACCGGGACAGGGGGCGAAGGCCCAGTACTTC. Translated, it gives CASSPLPGQGAKAQYF.

The J gene is TRBJ2-3, the V gene TRBV5-4; D is perhaps TRBD1 or TRBD2 (6 bases each). The CDR3 sequence is 14 residues long. Trimming took off 10 bases at V and 0 bases at J, with 15 bases between the two ends. CDR1 is SGHNT and CDR2 is YYREEE in the germline V gene (reference sequence). The DNA of the CDR3 is TGTGCCTTAAGGGGGGCCCCTAGCACAGATACGCAGTATTTT. As protein: CALRGAPSTDTQYF.

The chain uses TRBV7-9 and TRBJ1-1; D uncertain. V was trimmed by 7 bases and J by 4 bases, leaving 16 bases between them. This CDR3 region has 14 residues. Germline CDR1 and CDR2: SEHNR and FQNEAQ (reference sequence). The CDR3 nucleotides are TGTGCCAGCACCCTAAACCTCGGGGTCACTGAAGCTTTCTTT. It codes for CASTLNLGVTEAFF.

V usage is TRBV7-2 and J usage is TRBJ2-5; TRBD1 might be the D (6 bases). The CDR3 covers 15 residues. Trimming stripped 1 base from V and 2 bases from J, with 11 bases between. Germline assignment: CDR1 SGHTA and CDR2 FQGNSA. The DNA for the CDR3 is TGTGCCAGCAGCTTAGGGGGGCCTCATCAAGAGACCCAGTACTTC. Translating gives CASSLGGPHQETQYF.

The genes are TRBV7-9 and TRBJ1-2, with TRBD1 as a possible D gene (5 bases). V shed 5 bases and J shed 8 bases, with 18 bases lying between them. This CDR3 contains 14 residues. Germline values: CDR1 SEHNR, CDR2 FQNEAQ (reference sequence). CDR3 residues: CASSPDSISWGYTF. CDR3 sequence (DNA): TGTGCCAGCAGCCCCGACAGTATAAGCTGGGGCTACACCTTC.

This clone was detected only once. The chain links TRBV11-2 to TRBJ2-7; TRBD1 is a possible D gene (6 bases). V was pared by 7 bases and J by 4 bases, with 14 bases between. Germline CDR1 reads SGHAT; CDR2 reads FQNNGV. CDR3 size: 13 residues. In nucleotides, the CDR3 is TGTGCCAGCACGGGACATAACTTTTACGAGCAGTACTTC. Translating gives CASTGHNFYEQYF.

This chain joins TRBV6-6 and TRBJ1-5, with D maybe TRBD1 (6 bases). Germline values: CDR1 MNHNY, CDR2 SVGAGI (reference sequence). V gave up 5 bases and J gave up 5 bases, with 25 bases separating them. The CDR3 length is 18 residues. The CDR3 loop is CASSPQGHGRGGDQPQHF. In nucleotides, the CDR3 is TGTGCCAGCAGTCCGCAGGGTCATGGCAGGGGAGGGGATCAGCCCCAGCATTTT.

The chain is built from TRBV20-1 and TRBJ2-7; D not resolved. The CDR3 is made up of 11 amino acids. Germline V gene data show CDR1 as DFQATT and CDR2 as SNEGSKA (reference sequence). V was trimmed by 5 bases and J by 4 bases, leaving 9 bases between them. As DNA, the CDR3 is TGCAGTGCTGGCTCGGCATACGAGCAGTACTTC. The encoded protein is CSAGSAYEQYF.

This clone was seen a single time. V usage is TRBV5-4 and J usage is TRBJ1-2; weak D call: TRBD1 (6 bases). CDR1 and CDR2 (germline): SGHNT, YYREEE (reference sequence). This CDR3 contains 14 residues. Trimming stripped 3 bases from V and 8 bases from J, with 17 bases between. The CDR3 is CASSSWGRREGYTF. In DNA, the CDR3 is TGTGCCAGCAGCTCTTGGGGGCGGAGAGAGGGCTACACCTTC.

A single count supports this clone. The chain recombines TRBV27 with TRBJ2-7; 9 bases fit TRBD2. CDR3 length: 14 amino acids. J was trimmed by 3 bases and V by 3 bases; bases with no gene match: 3. The V gene's germline CDR1 is MNHEY and CDR2 SMNVEV (reference sequence). Here the CDR3 DNA reads TGTGCCAGCAGTTTGGAGACTAGCGGCTACGAGCAGTACTTC. Its translation is CASSLETSGYEQYF.

The chain is built from TRBV30 and TRBJ1-1; D is unclear. CDR3 length: 12 residues. The V gene lost 4 bases and the J gene lost 5 bases, with 11 bases spanning the gap. CDR1 and CDR2 from the germline V gene are GTSNPN and SVGIG (reference sequence). CDR3 sequence reads: CAWNPGTTEAFF. DNA of the CDR3: TGTGCCTGGAACCCAGGAACGACTGAAGCTTTCTTT.

This rearrangement joins TRBV18 to TRBJ2-7, with D unresolved. This CDR3 has 13 residues. V gave up 2 bases and J gave up 2 bases, with 7 bases separating them. Germline V lookup: CDR1 KGHSH, CDR2 LQKENI. The DNA for the CDR3 is TGTGCCAGCTCACCAGGGGAACCCTACGAGCAGTACTTC. This sequence encodes CASSPGEPYEQYF. Combining the CDR3 with reference TRBV18 and TRBJ2-7 gives the whole variable domain NAGVMQNPRHLVRRRGQEARLRCSPMKGHSHVYWYRQLPEEGLKFMVYLQKENIIDESGMPKERFSAEFPKEGPSILRIQQVVRGDSAAYFCASSPGEPYEQYFGPGTRLTVT.

The V and J genes are TRBV2 and TRBJ2-5, with D perhaps TRBD1 (6 bases). Trimming cost V 5 bases and J 5 bases, with 12 bases left between them. The germline V gene has CDR1 SNHLY and CDR2 FYNNEI. CDR3 length equals 13 residues. The CDR3 DNA follows: TGTGCCAGCAGTTCCGGGACATTCGAGACCCAGTACTTC. Its translation is CASSSGTFETQYF.

The V gene is TRBV5-4, the J gene TRBJ2-2, with a possible D match to TRBD2 (6 bases). The CDR3 spans 14 residues. Germline CDR1 is SGHNT and CDR2 is YYREEE (reference sequence). V lost 3 bases and J lost 7, with 13 bases in between. The CDR3 nucleotides read TGTGCCAGCAGCTCTTTTGGGGGGATCGGGGAGCTGTTTTTT. Translating it yields CASSSFGGIGELFF.

The gene calls are TRBV11-2 and TRBJ1-1, with D maybe TRBD1 (6 bases). Germline V gene sequence: CDR1 SGHAT, CDR2 FQNNGV. This CDR3 region has 14 residues. Between the trimmed V and J ends, which lost 4 bases and 10 bases, there was a span of 19 bases. The CDR3 sequence is CASSSSRGGLLAFF. The DNA for the CDR3 is TGTGCCAGCAGCTCGTCACGAGGGGGGCTGTTAGCTTTCTTT.

V is TRBV11-2 and J is TRBJ1-1; D is uncertain. V lost 4 bases to trimming and J lost 2 bases, with 5 bases between them. There are 12 residues in the CDR3. Looked up from germline, CDR1 is SGHAT and CDR2 is FQNNGV. CDR3 sequence: CASSSGNTEAFF. The CDR3 DNA is TGTGCCAGCAGCTCGGGCAACACTGAAGCTTTCTTT.

The chain links TRBV19 to TRBJ2-1; TRBD1 agrees at 7 bases. Germline V gives CDR1 LNHDA, CDR2 SQIVND (reference sequence). V lost 3 bases and J lost 2; bases outside the gene matches: 4. The CDR3 contains 15 residues. In nucleotides, the CDR3 is TGTGCCAGTAGTATGACTCAGGGGGCCTACAATGAGCAGTTCTTC. It is translated as CASSMTQGAYNEQFF.

This clone was seen once. In nucleotides, the CDR3 is TGTGCCAGCACAGCGGGAGTCGGGGATACGCAGTATTTT. It encodes CASTAGVGDTQYF. The chain combines TRBV6-6 with TRBJ2-3; 8 bases are a match to TRBD2. Unmatched junction bases numbered 6, after V lost 7 bases and J lost 6 bases. The CDR3 loop spans 13 amino acids. Germline CDR1 MNHNY, CDR2 SVGAGI (reference sequence).

This chain connects TRBV18 to TRBJ2-7; D perhaps matches TRBD2 (7 bases). The CDR3 has 14 amino acids. V gave up 2 bases and J gave up 2 bases, with 10 bases separating them. Germline V gene lookup returns CDR1 KGHSH and CDR2 LQKENI. This CDR3 is CASSPRGGAYEQYF. The CDR3 DNA follows: TGTGCCAGCTCACCAAGGGGGGGTGCCTACGAGCAGTACTTC.

The chain combines TRBV2 with TRBJ2-1, with D perhaps TRBD1 (5 bases). The CDR3 is made up of 13 amino acids. V was shortened by 8 bases and J by 7 bases, with 15 bases between the two germline ends. Germline CDR1 SNHLY, CDR2 FYNNEI. Written as DNA, the CDR3 is TGTGCCAGCTGTGGGGTGGACAAAAATGAGCAGTTCTTC. Amino acid sequence: CASCGVDKNEQFF.

The rearrangement links TRBV19 to TRBJ2-2, with a tentative D call TRBD2 (5 bases). The V and J ends lost 7 bases and 0 bases respectively, with 18 bases between them. The CDR3 covers 17 residues. The germline V gene has CDR1 LNHDA and CDR2 SQIVND (reference sequence). Written as DNA, the CDR3 is TGTGCCAGTACCAATAGGGAGACTCTGGCGAACACCGGGGAGCTGTTTTTT. Translated, it gives CASTNRETLANTGELFF.

The rearrangement uses TRBV3-1 (or the pseudogene TRBV3-2) and TRBJ1-1; D possibly corresponds to TRBD1 (5 bases). The germline V gene has CDR1 LGHDT and CDR2 YNNKEL (reference sequence). The V gene lost 4 bases and the J gene lost 9 bases, with 18 bases spanning the gap. The CDR3 covers 14 residues. CDR3 coding DNA: TGTGCCAGCAGCCCCCAAAACTGGGGGACTCAAGCTTTCTTT. Its protein is CASSPQNWGTQAFF.

This chain uses TRBV2 with TRBJ2-7; D is uncertain. Trimming cost V 6 bases and J 0 bases, with 12 bases left between them. Germline values: CDR1 SNHLY, CDR2 FYNNEI. This CDR3 region has 14 residues. CDR3 residues: CASREYPSSYEQYF. As DNA, the CDR3 is TGTGCCAGCAGAGAGTATCCGAGCTCCTACGAGCAGTACTTC.

The chain uses TRBV15 and TRBJ2-5; TRBD2 might be the D (5 bases). Germline CDR1 reads LNHNV; CDR2 reads YYDKDF (reference sequence). The CDR3 is made up of 14 amino acids. Trimming removed 0 bases at V and 0 bases at J, with 5 bases between. This CDR3 reads CATSRERDQETQYF. The CDR3 DNA sequence: TGTGCCACCAGCAGAGAGCGGGACCAAGAGACCCAGTACTTC. Combining the CDR3 with reference TRBV15 and TRBJ2-5 gives the whole variable domain DAMVIQNPRYQVTQFGKPVTLSCSQTLNHNVMYWYQQKSSQAPKLLFHYYDKDFNNEADTPDNFQSRRPNTSFCFLDIRSPGLGDTAMYLCATSRERDQETQYFGPGTRLLVL.

V is TRBV30 and J is TRBJ1-1, with 7 bases fitting TRBD1. The V and J ends lost 2 bases and 11 bases, in that order; junction bases with no gene match: 11. The V gene's germline CDR1 is GTSNPN and CDR2 SVGIG (reference sequence). The CDR3 loop spans 13 amino acids. CDR3 protein: CAWSPHETGAAFF. In DNA form, the CDR3 reads TGTGCCTGGAGTCCCCATGAAACAGGGGCGGCTTTCTTT.

The chain has TRBV7-9 and TRBJ2-2, with 12 bases matching TRBD1. V shed 6 bases and J 6 bases; nucleotides not matched to a gene: 8. Germline values: CDR1 SEHNR, CDR2 FQNEAQ (reference sequence). The CDR3 length is 16 residues. The CDR3 sequence is CASSQPGQGASGELFF. In nucleotides, the CDR3 is TGTGCCAGCAGTCAACCGGGACAGGGGGCTTCCGGGGAGCTGTTTTTT. The full variable domain, completed using reference TRBV7-9 and TRBJ2-2, is DTGVSQNPRHKITKRGQNVTFRCDPISEHNRLYWYRQTLGQGPEFLTYFQNEAQLEKSRLLSDRFSAERPKGSFSTLEIQRTEQGDSAMYLCASSQPGQGASGELFFGEGSRLTVL.